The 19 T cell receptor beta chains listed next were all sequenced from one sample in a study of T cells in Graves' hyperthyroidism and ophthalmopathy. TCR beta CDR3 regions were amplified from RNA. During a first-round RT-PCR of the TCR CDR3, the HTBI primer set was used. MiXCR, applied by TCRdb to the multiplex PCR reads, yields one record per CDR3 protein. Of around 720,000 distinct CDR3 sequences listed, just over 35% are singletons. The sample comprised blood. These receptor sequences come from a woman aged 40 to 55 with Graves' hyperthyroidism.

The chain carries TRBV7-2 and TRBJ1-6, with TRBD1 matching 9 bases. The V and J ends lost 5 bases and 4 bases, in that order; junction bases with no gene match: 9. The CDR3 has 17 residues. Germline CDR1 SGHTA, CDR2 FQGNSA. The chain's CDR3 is CASSRSGTGSYNSPLHF. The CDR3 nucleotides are TGTGCCAGCAGCCGTTCCGGGACAGGGAGTTATAATTCACCCCTCCACTTT. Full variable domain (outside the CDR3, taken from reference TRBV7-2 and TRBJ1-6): GAGVSQSPSNKVTEKGKDVELRCDPISGHTALYWYRQSLGQGLEFLIYFQGNSAPDKSGLPSDRFSAERTGGSVSTLTIQRTQQEDSAVYLCASSRSGTGSYNSPLHFGNGTRLTVT.

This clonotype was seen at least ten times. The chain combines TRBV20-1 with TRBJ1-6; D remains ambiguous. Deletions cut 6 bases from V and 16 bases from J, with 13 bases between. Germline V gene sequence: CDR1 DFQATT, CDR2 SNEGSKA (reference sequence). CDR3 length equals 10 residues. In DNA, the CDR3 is TGCAGTGCGCTCCGTAACGGACTCCACTTT. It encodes CSALRNGLHF.

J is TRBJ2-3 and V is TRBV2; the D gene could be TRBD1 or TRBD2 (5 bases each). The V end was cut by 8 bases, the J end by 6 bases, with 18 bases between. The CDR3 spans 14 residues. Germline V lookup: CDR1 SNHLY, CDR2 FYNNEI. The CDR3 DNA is TGTGCCAGCGCCTCTGGGGGTGCAGGCGATACGCAGTATTTT. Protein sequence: CASASGGAGDTQYF. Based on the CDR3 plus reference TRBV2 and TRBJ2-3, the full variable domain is EPEVTQTPSHQVTQMGQEVILRCVPISNHLYFYWYRQILGQKVEFLVSFYNNEISEKSEIFDDQFSVERPDGSNFTLKIRSTKLEDSAMYFCASASGGAGDTQYFGPGTRLTVL.

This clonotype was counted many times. CDR3: CATRTGTGSPLHF. The DNA for the CDR3 is TGTGCCACCCGAACAGGGACTGGTTCACCCCTCCACTTT. The chain is built from TRBV2 and TRBJ1-6, with D possibly being TRBD1 (6 bases). This CDR3 contains 13 residues. Germline V gene lookup returns CDR1 SNHLY and CDR2 FYNNEI. V gave up 10 bases and J gave up 9 bases, with 16 bases separating them.

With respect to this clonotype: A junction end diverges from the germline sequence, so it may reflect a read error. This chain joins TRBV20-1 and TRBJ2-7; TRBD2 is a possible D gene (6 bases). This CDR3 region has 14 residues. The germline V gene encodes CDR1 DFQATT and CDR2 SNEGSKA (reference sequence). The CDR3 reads CSASQTSLSSEQYF. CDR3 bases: TGCAGTGCTAGTCAGACTAGTCTCTCCTCCGAGCAGTACTTC.

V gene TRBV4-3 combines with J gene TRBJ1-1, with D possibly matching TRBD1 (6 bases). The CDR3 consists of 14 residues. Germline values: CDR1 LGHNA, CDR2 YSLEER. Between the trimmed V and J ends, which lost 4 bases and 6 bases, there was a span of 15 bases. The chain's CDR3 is CASSPGQDVPEAFF. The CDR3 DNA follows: TGCGCCAGCAGCCCGGGACAAGACGTCCCTGAAGCTTTCTTT.

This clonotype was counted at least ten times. CDR3 nucleotides: TGTGCCAGCAGCTCTCTCGACAAACAAGAGACCCAGTACTTC. This translates into CASSSLDKQETQYF. The rearrangement joins TRBV7-2 to TRBJ2-5, with D unresolved. Germline lookup yields CDR1 SGHTA and CDR2 FQGNSA. V lost 4 bases and J 2 bases, leaving 11 bases between the germline ends. CDR3 length: 14 amino acids.

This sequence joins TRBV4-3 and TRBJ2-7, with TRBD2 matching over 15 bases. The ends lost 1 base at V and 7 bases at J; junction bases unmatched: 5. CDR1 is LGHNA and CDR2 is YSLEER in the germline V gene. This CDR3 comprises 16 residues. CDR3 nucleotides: TGCGCCAGCAGCCAAGGGACTAGCGGGAGGGCCGGGGAGCAGTACTTC. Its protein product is CASSQGTSGRAGEQYF.

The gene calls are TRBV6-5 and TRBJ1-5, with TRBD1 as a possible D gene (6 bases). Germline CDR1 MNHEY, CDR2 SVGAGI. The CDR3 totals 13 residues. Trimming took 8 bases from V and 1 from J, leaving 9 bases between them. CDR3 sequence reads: CASGGQSNQPQHF. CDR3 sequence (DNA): TGTGCCAGCGGCGGACAGAGCAATCAGCCCCAGCATTTT.

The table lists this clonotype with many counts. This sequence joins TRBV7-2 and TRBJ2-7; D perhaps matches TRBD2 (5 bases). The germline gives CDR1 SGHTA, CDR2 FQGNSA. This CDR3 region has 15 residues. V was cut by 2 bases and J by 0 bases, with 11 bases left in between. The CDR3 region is CASSLSGYSSYEQYF. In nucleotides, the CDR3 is TGTGCCAGCAGCTTATCGGGATACAGCTCCTACGAGCAGTACTTC.

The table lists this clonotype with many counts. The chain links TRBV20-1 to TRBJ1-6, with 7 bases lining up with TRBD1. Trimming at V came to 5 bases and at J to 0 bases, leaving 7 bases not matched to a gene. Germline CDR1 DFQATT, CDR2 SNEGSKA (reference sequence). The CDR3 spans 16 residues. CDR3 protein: CSAPVQGSSYNSPLHF. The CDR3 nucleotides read TGCAGTGCTCCGGTACAGGGGAGCTCCTATAATTCACCCCTCCACTTT.

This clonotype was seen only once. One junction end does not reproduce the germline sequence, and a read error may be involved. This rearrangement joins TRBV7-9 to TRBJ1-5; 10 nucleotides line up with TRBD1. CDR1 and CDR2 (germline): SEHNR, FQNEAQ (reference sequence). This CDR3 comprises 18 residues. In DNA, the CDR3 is TGCGCCAGCAGCCACCGGGACAGGGGTTTAGTTGGCAATCAGCCCCAGCATTTT. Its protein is CASSHRDRGLVGNQPQHF.

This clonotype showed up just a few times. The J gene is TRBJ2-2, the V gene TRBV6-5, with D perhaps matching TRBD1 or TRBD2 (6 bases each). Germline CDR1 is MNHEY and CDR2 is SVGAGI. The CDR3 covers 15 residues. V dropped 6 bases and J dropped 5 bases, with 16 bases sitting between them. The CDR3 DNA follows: TGTGCCAGCAGGGGGGGCAGGGTAAAGACCGGGGAGCTGTTTTTT. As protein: CASRGGRVKTGELFF.

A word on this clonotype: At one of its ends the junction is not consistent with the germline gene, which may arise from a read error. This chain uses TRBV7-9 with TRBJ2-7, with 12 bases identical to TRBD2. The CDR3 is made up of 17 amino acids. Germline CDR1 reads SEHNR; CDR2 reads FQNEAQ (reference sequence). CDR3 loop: CASSFASLAGGPGEHYF. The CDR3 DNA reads TGTGCCAGCAGCTTCGCATCGCTAGCGGGAGGGCCGGGGGAGCATTACTTC. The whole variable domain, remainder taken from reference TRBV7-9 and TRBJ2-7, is DTGVSQNPRHKITKRGQNVTFRCDPISEHNRLYWYRQTLGQGPEFLTYFQNEAQLEKSRLLSDRFSAERPKGSFSTLEIQRTEQGDSAMYLCASSFASLAGGPGEHYFGPGTRLTVT.

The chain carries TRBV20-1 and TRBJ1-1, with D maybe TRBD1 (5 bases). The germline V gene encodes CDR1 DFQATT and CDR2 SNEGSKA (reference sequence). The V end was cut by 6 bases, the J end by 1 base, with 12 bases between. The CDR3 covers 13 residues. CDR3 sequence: CSAHSGRNTEAFF. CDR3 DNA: TGCAGTGCCCACTCGGGGCGGAACACTGAAGCTTTCTTT.

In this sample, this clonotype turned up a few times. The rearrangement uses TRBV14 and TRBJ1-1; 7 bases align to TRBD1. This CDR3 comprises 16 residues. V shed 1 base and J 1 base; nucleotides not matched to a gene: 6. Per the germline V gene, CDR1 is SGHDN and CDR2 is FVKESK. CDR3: CASSQGYRGTNTEAFF. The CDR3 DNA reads TGTGCCAGCAGCCAAGGCTACAGGGGCACGAACACTGAAGCTTTCTTT.

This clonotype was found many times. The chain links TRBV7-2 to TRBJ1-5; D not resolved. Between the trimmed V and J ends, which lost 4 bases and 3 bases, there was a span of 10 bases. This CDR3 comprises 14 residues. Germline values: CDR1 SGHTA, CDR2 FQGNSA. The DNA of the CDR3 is TGTGCCAGCAGCTCCGACACAGTCAATCAGCCCCAGCATTTT. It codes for CASSSDTVNQPQHF.

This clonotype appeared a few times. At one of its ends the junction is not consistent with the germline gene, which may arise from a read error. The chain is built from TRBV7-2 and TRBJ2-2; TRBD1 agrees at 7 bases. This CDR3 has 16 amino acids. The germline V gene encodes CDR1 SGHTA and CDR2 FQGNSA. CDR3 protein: CASSQFNRDSTGELFF. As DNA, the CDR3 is TGCGCCAGCAGCCAGTTTAATAGGGACAGCACCGGGGAGCTGTTTTTT.

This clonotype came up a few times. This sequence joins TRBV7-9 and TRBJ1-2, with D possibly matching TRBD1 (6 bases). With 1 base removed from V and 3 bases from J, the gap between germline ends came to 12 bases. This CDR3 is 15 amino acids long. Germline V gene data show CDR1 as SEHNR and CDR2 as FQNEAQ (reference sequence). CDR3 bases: TGTGCCAGCAGCTTAGGGGCAGGGGCATACTATGGCTACACCTTC. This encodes CASSLGAGAYYGYTF.